Listed below are T cell receptor beta chains from one sample, sequenced in a study of identical twins. MiXCR, applied by TCRdb to the 5' RACE reads, yields one record per CDR3 protein. The sample comprises about 730,000 distinct CDR3 sequences, 21% of which are singletons, and 4% to 5.5% rests with the top ten. These data also formed part of another study, on T cells expressing NK-cell markers.

The sample comprised PBMCs. The receptors were gathered from a woman aged 18-29 years in good health. The CDR3 runs from the conserved cysteine through the conserved F or W. Each record gives: J gene, clone size, CDR3 length, D gene, V gene, CDR3 DNA, CDR3 protein. A D gene is named only where the DNA matches it firmly. Where a row states a size, it is once, few, many or the class of an expanded clone; other rows omit it.

TRBJ2-5 | many | 13 | TRBD2 | TRBV20-1 | TGCAGTGCTAGGTGGGGGGGGCAAGAGACCCAGTACTTC | CSARWGGQETQYF
TRBJ2-7 | few | 13 | TRBD2 | TRBV7-2 | TGTGCCAGCAGCGCCCCCAGTGGGAGGGTAACGCACTTC | CASSAPSGRVTHF
TRBJ2-7 | . | 14 | . | TRBV7-2 | TGTGCCAGCAGACCAGCGGGTGGAATGGGGGAGCAGTACTTC | CASRPAGGMGEQYF
TRBJ2-7 | few | 14 | . | TRBV5-6 | TGTGCCAGCCATGTGGTGGACGGCTTTTTCGAGCAGTACTTC | CASHVVDGFFEQYF
TRBJ2-2 | . | 17 | . | TRBV5-1 | TGCGCCAGCAGCCGGGGACCTCCGGAGAACAGTGCCGGGGAGCTGTTTTTT | CASSRGPPENSAGELFF
TRBJ2-1 | . | 13 | . | TRBV29-1 | TGCAGCGCCCGACCGAGCGGAAACAATGAGCAGTTCTTC | CSARPSGNNEQFF
TRBJ2-5 | . | 14 | TRBD2 | TRBV2 | TGTGCCAGCAAGAAACTAGCGGCGGGGGAGAACCAGTACTTC | CASKKLAAGENQYF
TRBJ1-4 | many | 15 | . | TRBV5-1 | TGCGCCAGCAGCTTGGGATGGGGAACTAATGAAAAACTGTTTTTT | CASSLGWGTNEKLFF
TRBJ2-1 | few | 13 | TRBD2 | TRBV27 | TGTGCCAGCAGAAGACTAGCCGGCAATGAGCAGTTCTTC | CASRRLAGNEQFF
TRBJ2-1 | . | 17 | TRBD2 | TRBV4-2 | TGTGCCAGCAGCCAAGCCCTCGGCGGGAGCCGAAACAATGAGCAGTTCTTC | CASSQALGGSRNNEQFF
TRBJ2-3 | . | 16 | TRBD2 | TRBV7-8 | TGTGCCAGCAGCATAGCGGTACGGGGGGGCACAGATACGCAGTATTTT | CASSIAVRGGTDTQYF
TRBJ2-3 | few | 16 | . | TRBV20-1 | TGCAGTGCTAGACCATATACTAGATCCGCCACAGATACGCAGTATTTT | CSARPYTRSATDTQYF
TRBJ1-5 | . | 14 | . | TRBV27 | TGTGCCAGCAGTCCGACAGGACCGGGTCAGCCCCAGCATTTT | CASSPTGPGQPQHF
TRBJ2-7 | many | 14 | TRBD2 | TRBV12-3/TRBV12-4 | TGTGCCAGCAGACTAGCGGGGGGGACGTACGAGCAGTACTTC | CASRLAGGTYEQYF
TRBJ2-5 | few | 13 | TRBD2 | TRBV20-1 | TGCAGTGCTAGAGGGGGTGGGGAGGGGACCCAGTACTTC | CSARGGGEGTQYF
TRBJ2-7 | . | 15 | TRBD2 | TRBV7-2 | TGTGCCAGCAGCTTAGTAGCGGGAAGGCCCTACGAGCAGTACTTC | CASSLVAGRPYEQYF
TRBJ2-7 | . | 12 | TRBD2 | TRBV20-1 | TGCAGTGCTAGATGGGGGGGACCCGAGCAGTACTTC | CSARWGGPEQYF
TRBJ2-2 | . | 17 | . | TRBV7-9 | TGTGCCAGCAGCCCATATAGGACAGCGGGACAAAACGGGGAGCTGTTTTTT | CASSPYRTAGQNGELFF
TRBJ2-4 | . | 17 | TRBD2 | TRBV10-2 | TGCGCCAGCAGTGAGGGACTAGCGGGAGCTCCCAAAAACATTCAGTACTTC | CASSEGLAGAPKNIQYF
TRBJ1-1 | . | 16 | . | TRBV12-3/TRBV12-4 | TGTGCCAGCAGTGCGGACAGCGCCTTCGGGAACACTGAAGCTTTCTTT | CASSADSAFGNTEAFF
TRBJ2-5 | few | 15 | TRBD2 | TRBV20-1 | TGCAGTGCTAGAGTGGTGGGAGGGGCTGTTGAGACCCAGTACTTC | CSARVVGGAVETQYF
TRBJ2-7 | few | 16 | TRBD1 | TRBV6-5 | TGTGCCAGCAGTTCTTACCGGGACAGGGGTGAGAACGAGCAGTACTTC | CASSSYRDRGENEQYF
TRBJ2-1 | . | 15 | . | TRBV3-1 | TGTGCCAGCAGCCAAGGGTCGGGCTTGCCCAATGAGCAGTTCTTC | CASSQGSGLPNEQFF
TRBJ1-2 | many | 17 | TRBD1 | TRBV15 | TGTGCCACCAGCAGAGATTTTTATGATCGACAGGGCCAGGGCTACACCTTC | CATSRDFYDRQGQGYTF
TRBJ2-1 | . | 15 | . | TRBV9 | TGTGCCAGCAGCCCCGGGGCCCTTAGCCGCAATGAGCAGTTCTTC | CASSPGALSRNEQFF
TRBJ2-1 | few | 15 | . | TRBV12-3/TRBV12-4 | TGTGCCAGCAGTTTAGTGGGGACTCGCAGGTATGAGCAGTTCTTC | CASSLVGTRRYEQFF
TRBJ2-7 | . | 15 | . | TRBV12-5 | TGTGCTAGTGCCCCCCAGACAGCGATCTCCTACGAGCAGTACTTC | CASAPQTAISYEQYF
TRBJ1-1 | once | 13 | . | TRBV20-1 | TGCAGTGTATCCCGAACTTCGAACACTGAAGCTTTCTTT | CSVSRTSNTEAFF
TRBJ2-4 | . | 18 | TRBD2 | TRBV3-1 | TGTGCCTGCAGCACCGGGACTAGGGGGGTAGGAGCCAAAAACATTCAGTACTTC | CACSTGTRGVGAKNIQYF
TRBJ1-4 | . | 14 | . | TRBV18 | TGTGCCAGCTCACCGCAGGACGGTAATGAAAAACTGTTTTTT | CASSPQDGNEKLFF
TRBJ2-1 | . | 17 | TRBD2 | TRBV7-2 | TGTGCCAGCAGCTTAGCCCTAGCGGGAGTCACTAGCTATGAGCAGTTCTTC | CASSLALAGVTSYEQFF
TRBJ2-1 | many | 15 | . | TRBV12-3/TRBV12-4 | TGTGCCAGCAGTCCTAGCGTTCTAACCTACAATGAGCAGTTCTTC | CASSPSVLTYNEQFF
TRBJ2-1 | . | 16 | TRBD2 | TRBV5-1 | TGCGCCAGCAGCCCTGGGGGGGGGACCTACTACAATGAGCAGTTCTTC | CASSPGGGTYYNEQFF
TRBJ2-1 | few | 17 | TRBD1 | TRBV20-1 | TGCAGTGCTAGAGGCCACTCCCCGGACAGGACGTACAATGAGCAGTTCTTC | CSARGHSPDRTYNEQFF
TRBJ2-7 | . | 15 | . | TRBV6-1 | TGTGCCAGCAGTGGGACGGGGAACCCTTCCTACGAGCAGTACTTC | CASSGTGNPSYEQYF
TRBJ2-5 | . | 11 | TRBD1 | TRBV29-1 | TGCAGCGGGGACAGCGAAGAGACCCAGTACTTC | CSGDSEETQYF
TRBJ2-7 | . | 16 | TRBD1 | TRBV5-1 | TGCGCCAGCAGCAAGGAAACCGGACAGGGGTCCTACGAGCAGAACTTC | CASSKETGQGSYEQNF
TRBJ1-5 | . | 18 | . | TRBV15 | TGTGCCACCAGCAACGCTGGGTGGGCAGGTCGGGGGAATCAGCCCCAGCATTTT | CATSNAGWAGRGNQPQHF
TRBJ2-7 | few | 13 | . | TRBV27 | TGTGCCAGCAGTATGGGACGTGGCTACGAGCAGTACTTC | CASSMGRGYEQYF
TRBJ1-1 | . | 14 | . | TRBV7-2 | TGTGCCAGCAGCGCCGTAGGGCAGAGCACTGAAGCTTTCTTT | CASSAVGQSTEAFF
TRBJ2-1 | . | 14 | . | TRBV18 | TGTGCCAGCTCACCAATGGTCAACTACAATGAGCAGTTCTTC | CASSPMVNYNEQFF
TRBJ2-7 | few | 16 | . | TRBV20-1 | TGCAGTGCTAGAGATATCGAGGGAGCGCTCTCCTACGAGCAGTACTTC | CSARDIEGALSYEQYF
TRBJ1-2 | once | 16 | . | TRBV2 | TGTGCCAGCACCCTTCGACGGGGAGGGTTTAACTATGGCTACACCTTC | CASTLRRGGFNYGYTF
TRBJ2-2 | few | 18 | TRBD1 | TRBV11-2 | TGTGCCAGCAGCCCCCGCCGGGACAGGGGGCGTGACACCGGGGAGCTGTTTTTT | CASSPRRDRGRDTGELFF
TRBJ1-2 | few | 12 | . | TRBV20-1 | TGCAGTGGTGTCGACCCCGGCGGGGGCTACACCTTC | CSGVDPGGGYTF
TRBJ1-4 | . | 15 | . | TRBV20-1 | TGCAGTGCTAGAGATTACGGGGCCTCTGGAGAAAAACTGTTTTTT | CSARDYGASGEKLFF
TRBJ2-5 | once | 12 | . | TRBV20-1 | TGCAGTGCCCAGGGGACCGGGGAGACCCAGTACTTC | CSAQGTGETQYF
TRBJ2-2 | few | 15 | TRBD2 | TRBV14 | TGTGCCAGCAGAAAGGGGACTACGAACACCGGGGAGCTGTTTTTT | CASRKGTTNTGELFF
TRBJ2-7 | . | 15 | . | TRBV7-9 | TGTGCCAGCAGCTTAGCACAGTCTGGGATCGACGAGCAGTACTTC | CASSLAQSGIDEQYF
TRBJ2-7 | . | 15 | TRBD2 | TRBV6-1 | TGTGCCAGCAGGTCTACACTAGCGGGGGGCTACGAGCAGTACTTC | CASRSTLAGGYEQYF
TRBJ2-5 | . | 15 | . | TRBV4-1 | TGCGCCAGCAGCCCCGGGGGTTTTCTCCAAGAGACCCAGTACTTC | CASSPGGFLQETQYF
TRBJ2-1 | . | 13 | . | TRBV19 | TGTGCCAGTAGTAAGTATGCGGAGAATGAGCAGTTCTTC | CASSKYAENEQFF
TRBJ2-1 | few | 16 | TRBD2 | TRBV15 | TGTGCCACCAGCAGAGGAGGGACTAGCCGTACCGATGAGCAGTTCTTC | CATSRGGTSRTDEQFF
TRBJ2-1 | . | 12 | TRBD2 | TRBV5-6 | TGTGCCAGCGGCCCGACGGGACTACCCGAGTTCTTC | CASGPTGLPEFF
TRBJ2-3 | . | 15 | . | TRBV20-1 | TGCAGTGCTCAAACCCTAAGGGCTGGTGCAGATACGCAGTATTTT | CSAQTLRAGADTQYF
TRBJ2-1 | . | 11 | . | TRBV18 | TGTGCCAGCTCACCAAAGGAAGTACGATTCTTC | CASSPKEVRFF